This T cell receptor beta chain was sequenced during a study of PD-1 blockade in mismatch repair-deficient tumors. The study, taken as a whole, reports: All three positive peptides came from frameshift mutations, yielding roughly 130 blood TCRs. After pembrolizumab, tumor-resident clones rose rapidly, then generally contracted before radiologic responses.

Time point here: approximately nine-day in vitro stimulation with candidate neoantigen peptide 5. Every patient had mismatch repair deficiency by PCR or immunohistochemistry. An approximately ten-day in vitro culture was run per each of about seven reactive peptides. Germline CDR1 and CDR2: SGHNT and YYREEE (reference sequence). V trimming: 0 bases; J trimming: 11 bases; junction bases outside the gene matches: 7. This CDR3 has 14 amino acids. Here immunoSEQ multiplex PCR was the method, and the copy in TCRdb shows in-frame clones only, minus some. The sample carries 16,000 or so clones, more than 80% recorded once. Comment on this clone: Its antigen remains unknown.

The rearrangement links TRBV5-4 to TRBJ2-4; 8 nucleotides line up with TRBD2. This sample comprised cells cultured in vitro, obtained from a patient treated with pembrolizumab. The clonotype was recovered from an adult with mismatch repair-deficient cancer. DNA for the CDR3: TGTGCCAGCAGCTTGGGAGTAGCGGGGCCGTTTCAGTACTTC. Its translation: CASSLGVAGPFQYF.